The 20 T cell receptor beta chains below were found in one sample sequenced in a study of blood T cells in healthy people across ages. Primers used in a second PCR of about 7 to 11 cycles were a sample-barcoded 5' primer and a J-beta primer mix. MiXCR, applied by TCRdb to the 5' RACE reads, yields one record per CDR3 protein. The table includes about 570,000 distinct CDR3 sequences, around 27% detected once. These sequences were also reported in another study, on T cells of mothers and their children.

Sequenced input: blood. These receptors all come from a boy aged 2 to 10 in good health.

The rearrangement links TRBV2 to TRBJ1-2, with 8 nucleotides matching TRBD1. The J segment lost 5 bases and the V segment lost 4 bases, leaving 12 bases of the junction unmatched. The CDR3 is 16 amino acids. The germline CDR1 and CDR2 sequences are SNHLY and FYNNEI. This CDR3 reads CASSALDREGGYGYTF. As DNA, the CDR3 is TGTGCCAGCAGTGCCCTGGACAGGGAAGGAGGATATGGCTACACCTTC.

The chain couples TRBV20-1 to TRBJ2-7, with 16 bases aligning to TRBD2. The CDR3 consists of 14 residues. V trimming: 4 bases; J trimming: 11 bases; junction bases outside the gene matches: 8. The germline gives CDR1 DFQATT, CDR2 SNEGSKA (reference sequence). The DNA of the CDR3 is TGCAGTGCTAAAACGGGACTAGCGGGAGGGTCGGAGTACTTC. Amino acids: CSAKTGLAGGSEYF.

In this sample, this clonotype turned up many times. The V gene is TRBV5-6, the J gene TRBJ2-5; D gene ambiguous. Germline lookup yields CDR1 SGHDT and CDR2 YYEEEE. The CDR3 is 13 residues long. V was cut by 2 bases and J by 1 base, with 6 bases left in between. Here the CDR3 DNA reads TGTGCCAGCAGCTTTTCGGCCCAAGAGACCCAGTACTTC. Its protein is CASSFSAQETQYF.

CDR3 residues: CASSLDFTTPGYTF. The CDR3 bases are TGTGCCAGCAGCTTGGACTTTACTACACCGGGCTACACCTTC. This chain joins TRBV5-5 and TRBJ1-2; D remains unclear. The germline V gene encodes CDR1 SGHKS and CDR2 YYEKEE (reference sequence). The CDR3 has 14 residues. Trimming pared 0 bases from V and 8 bases from J, leaving 14 bases between.

The chain has TRBV27 and TRBJ2-1, with 11 bases that match TRBD2. The CDR3 runs to 19 residues. From germline, CDR1 is MNHEY and CDR2 SMNVEV (reference sequence). Losses at the gene ends were 5 bases for V and 1 base for J; bases not matched to a gene: 13. The CDR3 bases are TGTGCCAGCAGTCAATTACTCCGGACTAGCGGGCAATCCTACAATGAGCAGTTCTTC. Amino acids: CASSQLLRTSGQSYNEQFF.

V is TRBV27 and J is TRBJ2-5; D gene ambiguous. Trimming cost V 5 bases and J 1 base, with 11 bases left between them. CDR3 length equals 14 residues. In germline, CDR1 is MNHEY, CDR2 SMNVEV (reference sequence). The CDR3 sequence: CASSVLPAQETQYF. The CDR3 DNA sequence: TGTGCCAGCAGTGTACTACCGGCCCAAGAGACCCAGTACTTC.

With regard to this clonotype: Germline is not matched at one junction end, which may reflect a read error. The chain carries TRBV2 and TRBJ1-6; D remains unclear. CDR3 length: 15 amino acids. Germline loops: CDR1 SNHLY, CDR2 FYNNEI. The CDR3 coding sequence is TGTGACAGCAGTCCCGAGGGAGATTATAATTCACCCCTCCACTTT. It specifies CDSSPEGDYNSPLHF.

This clonotype was counted only a few times. The chain links TRBV7-2 to TRBJ1-6; the match to TRBD1 covers 7 bases. The J segment lost 8 bases and the V segment lost 2 bases, leaving 15 bases of the junction unmatched. There are 18 residues in the CDR3. Germline assignment: CDR1 SGHTA and CDR2 FQGNSA. CDR3 sequence: CASSLTSRQGLLDSPLHF. Written as DNA, the CDR3 is TGTGCCAGCAGCTTAACGTCGAGACAGGGTTTATTGGATTCACCCCTCCACTTT. The variable domain in full, with the rest retrieved from reference TRBV7-2 and TRBJ1-6, is GAGVSQSPSNKVTEKGKDVELRCDPISGHTALYWYRQSLGQGLEFLIYFQGNSAPDKSGLPSDRFSAERTGGSVSTLTIQRTQQEDSAVYLCASSLTSRQGLLDSPLHFGNGTRLTVT.

Only a few counts were recorded for this clonotype. V is TRBV7-9 and J is TRBJ2-5, with unresolved D. The J call may be faulty, since TRBJ2-7 better matches the DNA end. CDR3 length equals 12 residues. Germline V lookup: CDR1 SEHNR, CDR2 FQNEAQ (reference sequence). This CDR3 is CASRSDSGEQYF. The CDR3 DNA is TGTGCCAGCAGGTCGGATTCGGGCGAGCAGTACTTC.

The V and J genes are TRBV30 and TRBJ2-5, with 7 bases fitting TRBD1. The J call may be in error: the DNA end matches TRBJ2-1 better. CDR3 length: 14 amino acids. Germline values: CDR1 GTSNPN, CDR2 SVGIG (reference sequence). For the CDR3, the DNA is TGTGCCTGGGCTGTGACGACAGGGCGCAATGAGCAGTTCTTC. Translated: CAWAVTTGRNEQFF.

The gene calls are TRBV20-1 and TRBJ1-2, with D possibly being TRBD1 (5 bases). The CDR3 contains 15 residues. CDR1 DFQATT and CDR2 SNEGSKA come from the germline V gene (reference sequence). V gave up 6 bases and J gave up 1 base, with 18 bases separating them. This CDR3 reads CSASKEQAYNYGYTF. CDR3 nucleotide sequence: TGCAGTGCCTCAAAGGAACAGGCCTATAACTATGGCTACACCTTC.

The J gene is TRBJ1-4, the V gene TRBV7-9; no clear D gene. Germline CDR1 reads SEHNR; CDR2 reads FQNEAQ (reference sequence). Between the trimmed V and J ends, which lost 5 bases and 5 bases, there was a span of 9 bases. The CDR3 has 13 residues. CDR3 nucleotide sequence: TGTGCCAGCAGCGCCGAGTACAATGAAAAACTGTTTTTT. This encodes CASSAEYNEKLFF.

This clonotype was counted only a few times. The gene calls are TRBV12-3 or TRBV12-4 and TRBJ2-7; weak D call: TRBD2 (5 bases). This CDR3 region has 14 residues. V was cut by 1 base and J by 4 bases, with 11 bases left in between. The CDR3 loop reads CASSLVTGRYEQYF. The CDR3 coding sequence is TGTGCCAGCAGTTTAGTGACGGGGAGATACGAGCAGTACTTC.

This chain joins TRBV10-3 and TRBJ1-1, with a weak D call TRBD1 (6 bases). The germline V gene encodes CDR1 ENHRY and CDR2 SYGVKD. The CDR3 sequence is 14 residues long. Trimming cost V 2 bases and J 4 bases, with 11 bases left between them. The chain's CDR3 is CAISENREGTEAFF. The CDR3 nucleotides read TGTGCCATCAGTGAGAACAGGGAGGGCACTGAAGCTTTCTTT.

In its sample, this clonotype was seen a few times. The rearrangement joins TRBV3-1 to TRBJ1-4; D unresolved. V gave up 5 bases and J gave up 7 bases, with 11 bases separating them. The germline gives CDR1 LGHDT, CDR2 YNNKEL (reference sequence). The CDR3 loop spans 13 amino acids. The CDR3 spells CASSDGVREKLFF. CDR3 DNA: TGTGCCAGCAGCGACGGGGTTCGTGAAAAACTGTTTTTT.

This clonotype was seen only a few times. The chain couples TRBV20-1 to TRBJ1-1, with D tentatively TRBD1 (6 bases). Looked up from germline, CDR1 is DFQATT and CDR2 is SNEGSKA (reference sequence). V lost 7 bases, J lost 1 base, and 16 bases lay in between. The CDR3 covers 14 residues. CDR3 amino acids: CSVGLGHPNTEAFF. The CDR3 DNA follows: TGCAGTGTCGGGTTGGGACACCCGAACACTGAAGCTTTCTTT.

The rearrangement uses TRBV29-1 and TRBJ2-5; possibly TRBD1 for D (6 bases). Looked up from germline, CDR1 is SQVTM and CDR2 is ANQGSEA. Between the trimmed V and J ends, which lost 6 bases and 5 bases, there was a span of 16 bases. This CDR3 is 13 amino acids long. CDR3 protein: CSVSPDSSETQYF. DNA for the CDR3: TGCAGCGTCAGCCCGGACAGTTCGGAGACCCAGTACTTC.

The DNA for the CDR3 is TGTGCCAGCAGACACAGGTGGGGCCCAACCGGGGAGCTGTTTTTT. Its protein is CASRHRWGPTGELFF. V gene TRBV6-1 combines with J gene TRBJ2-2; a weak D match, TRBD1 (5 bases). CDR3 length: 15 amino acids. Germline V CDR1 and CDR2: MNHNS, SASEGT. Trimming pared 6 bases from V and 5 bases from J, leaving 16 bases between.

This chain's CDR3 is CASSYLKLGELFF. CDR3 sequence (DNA): TGTGCCAGCAGTTACTTGAAACTCGGGGAGCTGTTTTTT. The V and J genes are TRBV6-5 and TRBJ2-2; no firm D call. From germline, CDR1 is MNHEY and CDR2 SVGAGI. The V and J ends lost 1 base and 7 bases respectively, with 7 bases between them. CDR3 length equals 13 residues.

The V call is TRBV10-3, the J call TRBJ2-5; 14 nucleotides align to TRBD2. The end of the DNA fits TRBJ2-7 better, so the J call may be wrong. Germline V gives CDR1 ENHRY, CDR2 SYGVKD. The CDR3 length is 13 residues. The CDR3 DNA follows: TGTGCCATCAGGGGACTAGCGGGGGACGAGCAGTACTTC. Its protein is CAIRGLAGDEQYF.